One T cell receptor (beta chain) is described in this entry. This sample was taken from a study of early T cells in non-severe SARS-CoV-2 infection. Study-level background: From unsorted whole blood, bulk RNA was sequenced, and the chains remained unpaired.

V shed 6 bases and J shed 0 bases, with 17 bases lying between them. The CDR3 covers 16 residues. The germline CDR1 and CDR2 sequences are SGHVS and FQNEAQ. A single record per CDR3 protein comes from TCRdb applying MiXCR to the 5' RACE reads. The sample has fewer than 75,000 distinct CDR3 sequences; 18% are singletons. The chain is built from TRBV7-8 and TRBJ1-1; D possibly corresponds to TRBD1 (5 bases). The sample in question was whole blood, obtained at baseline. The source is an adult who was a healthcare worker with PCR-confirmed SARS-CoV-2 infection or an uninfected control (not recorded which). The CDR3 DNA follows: TGTGCCAGCAGACAAAACACCGGGGCCATGAACACTGAAGCTTTCTTT. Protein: CASRQNTGAMNTEAFF.